This T cell receptor (beta chain) was retrieved from a study of blood T cells in healthy people across ages (dated by TCRdb to between 2015 and 2017). General notes on the study: In model experiments, template switching captured about one uniquely barcoded TCR beta cDNA molecule for every two T cells. To avoid experimental bias, donors of different ages were spread randomly across the sequencing lanes. Donors were grouped into four age groups: young (average roughly 15 years), middle-aged (under 40), aged (approximately 67) and long-lived (around 82). To track age-related changes in TCR beta repertoire diversity, the study relied on deep sequencing normalized with unique cDNA molecular identifiers. The study analyzed two additional independent replicas of 1 million unique cDNA reads from the same blood draw for two donors, one aged 18 to 30 and one aged 80 or older. Overall results and qualifications from the work: Compared with the aged group, more naive CD4+ T cells, fewer expanded clones and increased TCR diversity were shown by the long-lived group, suggesting age selection. A strong correlation was found between observed TCR beta diversity and the percentage of naive T cells measured by flow cytometry. Bulk unsorted PBMC profiling prevented conclusive comparison of naive and antigen-experienced compartments. Total diversity estimates from one million sequenced T cells were considered lower bounds and underestimates. As age increased, observed TCR beta diversity per million T cells dropped in a roughly linear way, and a significant reduction was already evident by age about 40. The CMV infection status of donors was not known, potentially confounding age-related changes in expanded clonotypes.

With regard to this clonotype: There is no known antigen for this receptor. Per-base quality was not reported, and no clone a single base away is much larger than it.

Systemically healthy Caucasian individuals from Russia, some 38 in total and aged roughly 6 to 100 years, were included as donors. Each donor gave 8 to 10 milliliters of peripheral blood, drawn into EDTA-treated Vacutainer tubes. Ficoll-Paque density-gradient centrifugation was used to isolate PBMCs, with at least 7 million per sample. Total RNA, at least 5 micrograms per sample, was extracted from PBMCs with Trizol reagent. The percentages of naive CD45RAhigh/CD27high T cells were determined by flow cytometry on a PBMC aliquot from every donor. Library preparation used 5' RACE. The sequencing machine was an Illumina HiSeq 2500. A second PCR of roughly 7 to 11 cycles was performed with a sample-barcoded 5' primer and a J-beta primer mix. Each TCR beta cDNA molecule received a unique molecular identifier from a template-switch 5' adaptor carrying 12 random nucleotides. Each sample yielded at least 3 million CDR3-containing paired-end reads. The Mint cDNA synthesis kit, primed by a TRBC-specific oligonucleotide, was used to synthesize first-strand cDNA from all RNA. All cDNA was treated with uracil-DNA glycosylase and then went through a first 18-cycle PCR with the universal primers M1SS and BC2_uni_R. For the original study's pipeline: For normalization, 1 million high-quality reads were randomly selected from each sample, with every read carrying a distinct molecular identifier. Reads sharing molecular identifiers were discarded rather than binned into consensus sequences. MiTCR, set to a Q25 quality threshold and the strictest error-elimination algorithm, was used for CDR3 identification, clonotype clustering and error correction. A nonparametric unseen species model with Euler transformation was used to estimate a lower bound on total TCR beta diversity. TCRdb trimmed the raw reads at Q25, called clones with MiXCR and kept productive beta chains. Here each entry gathers all rows of one CDR3 protein and keeps the most common genes and DNA. The V and J calls come from TCRdb's annotation, not from the publication. A total of some 920,000 distinct CDR3 sequences appear in this sample, 51% of them only once. Clones ranked in the top ten supply 20% to 25% of the sample.

The germline V gene provides CDR1 LGHNA and CDR2 YNFKEQ. Counted from cysteine to phenylalanine, this CDR3 has 16 amino acids. CDR3 DNA only is kept here, 48 bases in frame from base 1. Relative to germline, V is 1 base shorter and J is 1 base shorter, with 11 bases between their ends. The sequence derives from a woman aged 55-70 years in good health. The specimen was blood. Recombination linked TRBV4-2 to TRBJ2-1; TRBD2 might be the D gene, on 6 matching bases. The nucleotides are TGTGCCAGCAGCCAAGCGACCGGGAGTTCCTACAATGAGCAGTTCTTC. This translates into CASSQATGSSYNEQFF.